This passage covers 28 T cell receptor beta chains from one sample sequenced in a study of T cells in Graves' hyperthyroidism and ophthalmopathy. Regions amplified from RNA transcripts were the TCR beta CDR3 regions. HTBI primers were used for first-round RT-PCR of the TCR CDR3. TCRdb processed the multiplex PCR reads anew with MiXCR; each CDR3 protein has one entry. The repertoire consists of about 360,000 distinct CDR3 sequences, with approximately 13% occurring once and the leading ten covering 9.2%. Sequenced: blood. The receptors come from a woman between 18 and 30 years old with Graves' hyperthyroidism.

This clonotype has ten or more counts. The J gene is TRBJ2-3, the V gene TRBV27; 8 bases are a match to TRBD2. The CDR3 sequence is 15 residues long. The germline gives CDR1 MNHEY, CDR2 SMNVEV (reference sequence). V trimming: 8 bases; J trimming: 0 bases; junction bases outside the gene matches: 7. The DNA of the CDR3 is TGTGCCAGCGCCCCGGGGGGGGTGAGCACAGATACGCAGTATTTT. The encoded protein is CASAPGGVSTDTQYF.

The chain links TRBV9 to TRBJ1-1; D might be TRBD1 (6 bases). The germline V gene encodes CDR1 SGDLS and CDR2 YYNGEE. Trimming removed 0 bases from V and 5 bases from J, with 20 bases in between. This CDR3 comprises 17 residues. The CDR3 region is CASSVAPGGAGRTEAFF. DNA of the CDR3: TGTGCCAGCAGCGTAGCTCCCGGGGGGGCAGGGAGGACTGAAGCTTTCTTT.

This clonotype was found many times. The V and J genes are TRBV12-3 or TRBV12-4 and TRBJ1-1; maybe TRBD1 (6 bases). The CDR3 is 17 amino acids. Trimming removed 2 bases from V and 9 bases from J, with 25 bases in between. This chain's CDR3 is CASSLRGGQGAGVQAFF. The CDR3 bases are TGTGCCAGCAGTTTACGCGGGGGGCAAGGGGCGGGAGTACAAGCTTTCTTT.

The chain uses TRBV4-1 and TRBJ2-1; 12 nucleotides match TRBD1. The germline V gene has CDR1 MGHRA and CDR2 YSYEKL. This CDR3 is built from 15 residues. V gave up 3 bases and J gave up 5 bases; unmatched junction bases: 2. CDR3 coding DNA: TGCGCCAGCAGCCAGGGGGACAGGGGGCACAATGAGCAGTTCTTC. It specifies CASSQGDRGHNEQFF.

This clonotype was counted many times. The CDR3 is CASSSGIRKGTDTQYF. The CDR3 DNA reads as TGTGCCAGCAGCTCAGGGATCCGGAAGGGCACAGATACGCAGTATTTT. The rearrangement links TRBV5-6 to TRBJ2-3, with D perhaps TRBD1 (5 bases). V shed 3 bases and J shed 1 base, with 15 bases lying between them. CDR1 SGHDT and CDR2 YYEEEE come from the germline V gene. The CDR3 is 16 residues long. Supplemented by reference TRBV5-6 and TRBJ2-3, the full variable domain reads DAGVTQSPTHLIKTRGQQVTLRCSPKSGHDTVSWYQQALGQGPQFIFQYYEEEERQRGNFPDRFSGHQFPNYSSELNVNALLLGDSALYLCASSSGIRKGTDTQYFGPGTRLTVL.

The chain carries TRBV28 and TRBJ1-6, with unresolved D. The CDR3 length is 14 residues. Germline CDR1 and CDR2: MDHEN and SYDVKM. Trimming cost V 5 bases and J 7 bases, with 12 bases left between them. The CDR3 loop is CASSPAGVNSPLHF. CDR3 coding DNA: TGTGCCAGCAGTCCGGCCGGGGTCAATTCACCCCTCCACTTT.

Ten or more counts support this clonotype. J is TRBJ1-1 and V is TRBV28; D is ambiguous. Germline V gives CDR1 MDHEN, CDR2 SYDVKM. The CDR3 runs to 12 residues. V was pared by 6 bases and J by 6 bases, with 11 bases between. This CDR3 is CASSESGAEAFF. CDR3 DNA sequence: TGTGCCAGCAGCGAGTCGGGAGCTGAAGCTTTCTTT. The full variable domain, in which reference TRBV28 and TRBJ1-1 provide the parts outside the CDR3, is DVKVTQSSRYLVKRTGEKVFLECVQDMDHENMFWYRQDPGLGLRLIYFSYDVKMKEKGDIPEGYSVSREKKERFSLILESASTNQTSMYLCASSESGAEAFFGQGTRLTVV.

This clonotype was seen at least ten times. The chain combines TRBV15 with TRBJ1-5; possible D gene TRBD1, 6 bases. Trimming pared 8 bases from V and 0 bases from J, leaving 14 bases between. CDR1 and CDR2 (germline): LNHNV, YYDKDF (reference sequence). The CDR3 covers 15 residues. The CDR3 DNA is TGTGCCACCCGTCTCAACAGGGTTAGCAATCAGCCCCAGCATTTT. Translating it yields CATRLNRVSNQPQHF.

The table lists this clonotype with a few counts. The rearrangement links TRBV5-1 to TRBJ1-2, with 8 bases that match TRBD1. J was trimmed by 2 bases and V by 0 bases; bases with no gene match: 6. CDR1 SGHRS and CDR2 YFSETQ come from the germline V gene. CDR3 length: 16 residues. The CDR3 spells CASSLGQGAGNYGYTF. CDR3 bases: TGCGCCAGCAGCTTGGGGCAGGGGGCTGGAAACTATGGCTACACCTTC.

The chain is built from TRBV3-1 and TRBJ2-3, with D possibly TRBD2 on 6 matching bases. Germline V lookup: CDR1 LGHDT, CDR2 YNNKEL (reference sequence). The CDR3 has 15 amino acids. The V and J ends lost 0 bases and 4 bases respectively, with 11 bases between them. This CDR3 reads CASSQDREWADTQYF. The CDR3 bases are TGTGCCAGCAGCCAAGACCGGGAGTGGGCAGATACGCAGTATTTT.

This CDR3 reads CSASFRRGAAKGSPLHF. DNA for the CDR3: TGCAGTGCTAGTTTCCGGCGGGGGGCCGCGAAGGGTTCACCCCTCCACTTT. The chain has TRBV20-1 and TRBJ1-6; a weak D match, TRBD1 (6 bases). V was pared by 3 bases and J by 9 bases, with 24 bases between. The length of the CDR3 is 17 residues. CDR1 is DFQATT and CDR2 is SNEGSKA in the germline V gene (reference sequence).

This clonotype occurred many times. The V gene is TRBV6-1, the J gene TRBJ1-1, with no clear D. This CDR3 comprises 11 residues. The germline V gene has CDR1 MNHNS and CDR2 SASEGT. Trimming took off 9 bases at V and 1 base at J, with 6 bases between the two ends. The CDR3, as DNA: TGTGCCAGTCACAGGAACACTGAAGCTTTCTTT. This translates into CASHRNTEAFF.

V gene TRBV5-1 combines with J gene TRBJ2-5; 9 bases agree with TRBD2. V lost 4 bases and J lost 2; bases outside the gene matches: 3. CDR3 length: 14 residues. The germline V gene has CDR1 SGHRS and CDR2 YFSETQ. The chain's CDR3 is CASSPAGGQETQYF. CDR3 coding DNA: TGCGCCAGCAGCCCGGCGGGAGGGCAAGAGACCCAGTACTTC.

This rearrangement joins TRBV2 to TRBJ2-1, with TRBD2 identical over 7 bases. The CDR3 spans 15 residues. Germline lookup yields CDR1 SNHLY and CDR2 FYNNEI. The V segment lost 7 bases and the J segment 9 bases; nucleotides outside the gene matches: 15. The CDR3 DNA reads as TGTGCCAGCAAGGACGACCCGGGACTATTTAGTGAGCAGTTCTTC. Its protein is CASKDDPGLFSEQFF.

About this clonotype: Given a much more abundant clone one base away, this may be a read error. The rearrangement uses TRBV27 and TRBJ2-2; 11 nucleotides line up with TRBD2. Germline V gene lookup returns CDR1 MNHEY and CDR2 SMNVEV (reference sequence). There are 15 residues in the CDR3. The CDR3 DNA reads as TGTGCCAGCAGTTTATTAGCGGGAGGGCCCGGGGAGCCGTTTTTT. Its translation is CASSLLAGGPGEPFF.

In its sample, this clonotype was seen many times. The chain uses TRBV28 and TRBJ1-1, with 9 bases identical to TRBD1. V dropped 5 bases and J dropped 6; count of bases not matched to a gene: 13. Germline loops: CDR1 MDHEN, CDR2 SYDVKM. The CDR3 is 16 amino acids. This chain's CDR3 is CASSSRQGGPLSEAFF. The CDR3, as DNA: TGTGCCAGCAGTAGCAGACAGGGGGGCCCTTTGTCTGAAGCTTTCTTT.

On this clonotype itself: As the CDR3 is not closed by the conserved phenylalanine or tryptophan, this likely results from a read error. The rearrangement uses TRBV4-1 and TRBJ1-2; the D gene is possibly TRBD1 (5 bases). Germline loops: CDR1 MGHRA, CDR2 YSYEKL. The CDR3 loop spans 22 amino acids. V gave up 4 bases and J gave up 0 bases, with 33 bases separating them. CDR3 bases: TGCGCCAGCAGCCGTCGAACCTATGGCCCCGCCGGGGGGTCGCCAGCTAACTATGGCTACACCCTC. Translated, it gives CASSRRTYGPAGGSPANYGYTL.

As regards this clonotype: A read error may produce the germline difference seen at one junction end. J is TRBJ1-5 and V is TRBV2; no clear D gene. The CDR3 sequence is 13 residues long. Germline assignment: CDR1 SNHLY and CDR2 FYNNEI. The CDR3 spells CASSLDGNQPRHF. CDR3 nucleotides: TGTGCCAGCAGCCTCGACGGAAATCAGCCCCGGCATTTT.

This chain joins TRBV11-2 and TRBJ2-1; D is perhaps TRBD2 (5 bases). Deletions cut 5 bases from V and 5 bases from J, with 16 bases between. CDR1 and CDR2 from the germline V gene are SGHAT and FQNNGV. The CDR3 has 15 amino acids. The CDR3 loop is CASSPTGEEDNEQFF. The CDR3 region has the DNA TGTGCCAGCAGCCCAACCGGGGAAGAGGACAATGAGCAGTTCTTC.

This clonotype was detected ten times or more. The rearrangement links TRBV2 to TRBJ2-7, with D tentatively TRBD1 (5 bases). The CDR3 totals 14 residues. CDR1 and CDR2 (germline): SNHLY, FYNNEI. Trimming pared 5 bases from V and 0 bases from J, leaving 11 bases between. DNA for the CDR3: TGTGCCAGCAGTTATACAGGAAACTCCTACGAGCAGTACTTC. This translates into CASSYTGNSYEQYF.

The table lists this clonotype with many counts. This chain connects TRBV24-1 to TRBJ1-2; 10 bases match TRBD1. The CDR3 spans 14 residues. The V and J ends lost 4 bases and 7 bases, in that order; junction bases with no gene match: 5. Germline-derived CDR1 and CDR2 are KGHDR and SFDVKD. CDR3 sequence reads: CATSDKTGGVGYTF. The CDR3 nucleotides are TGTGCCACCAGTGACAAGACAGGGGGCGTTGGCTACACCTTC.

This clonotype was recorded many times. The V call is TRBV20-1, the J call TRBJ2-7; 8 bases are a match to TRBD2. The CDR3 spans 13 residues. CDR1 is DFQATT and CDR2 is SNEGSKA in the germline V gene (reference sequence). V trimming: 6 bases; J trimming: 0 bases; junction bases outside the gene matches: 4. This CDR3 is CSAPGTSSYEQYF. CDR3 DNA: TGCAGTGCACCCGGGACTAGCTCCTACGAGCAGTACTTC.

This clonotype was seen only once. The chain combines TRBV9 with TRBJ1-1; a possible D gene is TRBD1 (5 bases). Germline loops: CDR1 SGDLS, CDR2 YYNGEE. This CDR3 contains 14 residues. The ends were cut back, 4 bases at V and 3 bases at J, with 13 bases in the middle. In DNA form, the CDR3 reads TGTGCCAGCAGCCCCGGGGGGTGGGACACTGAAGCTTTCTTT. This gives the protein CASSPGGWDTEAFF.

This clonotype was seen a handful of times. The CDR3 DNA is TGTGCCAGCAGCGTCGGGACTAGCGGGAGGGATACGCAGTATTTT. Translating it yields CASSVGTSGRDTQYF. The V and J genes are TRBV9 and TRBJ2-3; 15 bases match TRBD2. The V and J ends lost 2 bases and 6 bases, in that order; junction bases with no gene match: 1. Germline loops: CDR1 SGDLS, CDR2 YYNGEE. The CDR3 is made up of 15 amino acids. Looking up the rest from reference TRBV9 and TRBJ2-3 gives the full variable domain: DSGVTQTPKHLITATGQRVTLRCSPRSGDLSVYWYQQSLDQGLQFLIQYYNGEERAKGNILERFSAQQFPDLHSELNLSSLELGDSALYFCASSVGTSGRDTQYFGPGTRLTVL.

This clonotype has more than one count but fewer than ten. The chain joins TRBV5-1 to TRBJ2-5; D tentatively fits TRBD1 or TRBD2 (6 bases each). V was trimmed by 0 bases and J by 3 bases, leaving 12 bases between them. The CDR3 consists of 15 residues. Germline V lookup: CDR1 SGHRS, CDR2 YFSETQ. Here the CDR3 reads CASSLVPGAEETQYF. In DNA, the CDR3 is TGCGCCAGCAGCTTGGTTCCGGGGGCCGAAGAGACCCAGTACTTC.

This clonotype has ten or more counts. The V call is TRBV2, the J call TRBJ1-1; D uncertain. Germline assignment: CDR1 SNHLY and CDR2 FYNNEI. Trimming removed 8 bases from V and 4 bases from J, with 11 bases in between. This CDR3 has 12 residues. CDR3 in amino acids: CASLLKSTEAFF. In DNA, the CDR3 is TGTGCCAGCTTGCTTAAGAGCACTGAAGCTTTCTTT. The variable domain in full, with the rest retrieved from reference TRBV2 and TRBJ1-1, is EPEVTQTPSHQVTQMGQEVILRCVPISNHLYFYWYRQILGQKVEFLVSFYNNEISEKSEIFDDQFSVERPDGSNFTLKIRSTKLEDSAMYFCASLLKSTEAFFGQGTRLTVV.

This clonotype was recorded many times. The rearrangement joins TRBV7-2 to TRBJ1-2; no clear D gene. Deletions cut 6 bases from V and 4 bases from J, with 15 bases between. Germline assignment: CDR1 SGHTA and CDR2 FQGNSA. CDR3 size: 14 residues. The CDR3: CASRLALPIYGYTF. The CDR3 DNA reads as TGTGCCAGCAGGCTGGCTCTCCCGATCTATGGCTACACCTTC.

The rearrangement links TRBV20-1 to TRBJ2-1; either TRBD1 or TRBD2 may fit D (6 bases each). Per germline, CDR1 DFQATT and CDR2 SNEGSKA (reference sequence). CDR3 length equals 15 residues. V lost 0 bases to trimming and J lost 4 bases, with 13 bases between them. The CDR3 loop reads CSARDRTGAYNEQFF. CDR3 in DNA: TGCAGTGCTAGAGATAGAACGGGGGCGTACAATGAGCAGTTCTTC.